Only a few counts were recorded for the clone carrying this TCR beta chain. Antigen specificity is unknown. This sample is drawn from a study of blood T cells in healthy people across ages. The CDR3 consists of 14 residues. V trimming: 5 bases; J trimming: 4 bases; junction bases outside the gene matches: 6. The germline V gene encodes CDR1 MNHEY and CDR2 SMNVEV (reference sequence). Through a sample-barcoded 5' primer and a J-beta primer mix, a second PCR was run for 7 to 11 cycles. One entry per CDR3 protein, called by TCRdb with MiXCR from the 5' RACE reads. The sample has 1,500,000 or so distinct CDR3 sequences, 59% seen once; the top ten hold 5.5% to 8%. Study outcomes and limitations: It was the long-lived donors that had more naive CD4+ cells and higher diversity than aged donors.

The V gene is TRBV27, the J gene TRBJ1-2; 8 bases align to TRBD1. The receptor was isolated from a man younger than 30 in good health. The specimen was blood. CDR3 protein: CASSTLTGGYGYTF. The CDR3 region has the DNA TGTGCCAGCAGTACTTTAACAGGGGGCTATGGCTACACCTTC.